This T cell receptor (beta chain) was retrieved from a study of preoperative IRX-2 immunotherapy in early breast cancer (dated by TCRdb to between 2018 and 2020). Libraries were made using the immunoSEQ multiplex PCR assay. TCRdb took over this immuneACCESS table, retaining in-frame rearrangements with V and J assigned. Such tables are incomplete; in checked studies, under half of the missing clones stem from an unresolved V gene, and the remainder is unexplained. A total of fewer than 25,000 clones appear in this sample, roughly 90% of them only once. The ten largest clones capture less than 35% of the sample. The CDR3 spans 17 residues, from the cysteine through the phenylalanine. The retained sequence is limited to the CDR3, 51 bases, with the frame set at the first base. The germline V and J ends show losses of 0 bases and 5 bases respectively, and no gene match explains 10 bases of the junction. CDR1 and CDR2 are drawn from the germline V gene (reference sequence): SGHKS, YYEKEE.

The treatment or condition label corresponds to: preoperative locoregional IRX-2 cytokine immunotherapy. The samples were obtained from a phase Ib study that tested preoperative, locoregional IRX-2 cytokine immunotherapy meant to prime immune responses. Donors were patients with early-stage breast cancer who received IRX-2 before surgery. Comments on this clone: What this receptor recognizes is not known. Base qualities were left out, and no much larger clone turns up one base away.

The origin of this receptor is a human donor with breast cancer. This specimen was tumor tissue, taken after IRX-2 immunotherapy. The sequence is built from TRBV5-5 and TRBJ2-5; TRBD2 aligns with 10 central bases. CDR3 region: CASSLEVAGGDTETQYF. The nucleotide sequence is TGTGCCAGCAGCTTGGAGGTAGCGGGGGGAGATACGGAGACCCAGTACTTC.